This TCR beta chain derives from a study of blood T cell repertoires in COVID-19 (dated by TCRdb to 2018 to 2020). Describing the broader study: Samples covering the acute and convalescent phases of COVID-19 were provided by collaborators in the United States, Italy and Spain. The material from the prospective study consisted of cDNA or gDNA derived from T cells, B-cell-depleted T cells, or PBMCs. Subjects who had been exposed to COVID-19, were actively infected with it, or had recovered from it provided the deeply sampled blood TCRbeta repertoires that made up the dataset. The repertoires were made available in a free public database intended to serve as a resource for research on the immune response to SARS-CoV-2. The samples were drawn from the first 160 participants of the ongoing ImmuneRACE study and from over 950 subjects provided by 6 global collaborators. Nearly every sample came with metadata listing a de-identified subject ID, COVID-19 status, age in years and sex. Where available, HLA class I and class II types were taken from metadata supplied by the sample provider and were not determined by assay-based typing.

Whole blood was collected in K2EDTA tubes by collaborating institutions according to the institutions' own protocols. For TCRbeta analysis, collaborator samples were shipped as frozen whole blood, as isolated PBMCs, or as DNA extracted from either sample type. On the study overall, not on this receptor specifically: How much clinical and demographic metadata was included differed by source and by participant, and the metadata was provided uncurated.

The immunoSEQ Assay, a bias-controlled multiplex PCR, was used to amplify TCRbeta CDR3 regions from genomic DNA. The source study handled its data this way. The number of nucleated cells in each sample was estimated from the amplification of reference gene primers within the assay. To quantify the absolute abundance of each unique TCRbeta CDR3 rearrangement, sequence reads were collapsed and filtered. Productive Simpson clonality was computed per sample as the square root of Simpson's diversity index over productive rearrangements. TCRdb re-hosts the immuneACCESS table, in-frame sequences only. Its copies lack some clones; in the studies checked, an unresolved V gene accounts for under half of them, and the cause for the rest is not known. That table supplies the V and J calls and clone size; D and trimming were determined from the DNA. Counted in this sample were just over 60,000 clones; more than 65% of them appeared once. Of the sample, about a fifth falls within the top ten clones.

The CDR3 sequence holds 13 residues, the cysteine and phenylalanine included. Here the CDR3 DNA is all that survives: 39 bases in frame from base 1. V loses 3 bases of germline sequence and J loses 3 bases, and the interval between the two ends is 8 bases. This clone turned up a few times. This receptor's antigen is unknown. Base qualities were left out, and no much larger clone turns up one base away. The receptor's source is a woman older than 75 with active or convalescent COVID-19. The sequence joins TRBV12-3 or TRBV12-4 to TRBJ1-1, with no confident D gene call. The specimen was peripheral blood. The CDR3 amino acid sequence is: CASSFFRDTEAFF. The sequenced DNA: TGTGCCAGCAGTTTCTTCCGAGACACTGAAGCTTTCTTT.